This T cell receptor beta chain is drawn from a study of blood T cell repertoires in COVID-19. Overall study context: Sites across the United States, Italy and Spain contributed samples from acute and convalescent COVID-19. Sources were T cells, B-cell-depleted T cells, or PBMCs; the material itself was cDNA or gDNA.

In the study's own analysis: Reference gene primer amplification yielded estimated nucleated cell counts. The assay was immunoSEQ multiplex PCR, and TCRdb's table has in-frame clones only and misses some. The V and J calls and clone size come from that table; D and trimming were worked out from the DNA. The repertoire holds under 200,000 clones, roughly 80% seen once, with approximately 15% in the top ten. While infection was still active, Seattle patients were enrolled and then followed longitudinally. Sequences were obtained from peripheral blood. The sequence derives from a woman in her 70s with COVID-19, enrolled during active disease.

CDR3 amino acids: CASSPTSGGLTDTQYF. As DNA, the CDR3 is TGTGCCAGCAGCCCGACTAGCGGGGGCCTCACAGATACGCAGTATTTT. The rearrangement links TRBV4-2 to TRBJ2-3, with 12 bases lining up with TRBD2. The V gene end was trimmed by 4 bases and the J gene end by 2 bases; junction bases not matched to a gene: 4. From germline, CDR1 is LGHNA and CDR2 YNFKEQ. The CDR3 runs 16 residues.